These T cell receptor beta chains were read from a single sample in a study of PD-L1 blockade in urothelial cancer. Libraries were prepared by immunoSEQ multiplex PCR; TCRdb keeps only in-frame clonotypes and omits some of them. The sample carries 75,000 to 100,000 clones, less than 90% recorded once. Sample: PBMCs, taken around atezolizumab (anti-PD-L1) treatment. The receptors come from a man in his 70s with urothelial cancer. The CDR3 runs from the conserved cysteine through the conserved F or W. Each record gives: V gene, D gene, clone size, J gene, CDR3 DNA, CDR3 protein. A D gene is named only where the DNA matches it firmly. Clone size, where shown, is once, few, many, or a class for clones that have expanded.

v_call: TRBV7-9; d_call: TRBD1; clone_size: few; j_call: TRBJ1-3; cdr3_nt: TGTGCCAGCAGCTTAGGGGACAGGCTCTCTGGAAACACCATATATTTT; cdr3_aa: CASSLGDRLSGNTIYF
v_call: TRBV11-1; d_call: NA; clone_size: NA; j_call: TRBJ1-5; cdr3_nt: TGTGCCAGCAGCTTGGGGGGTAGCAATCAGCCCCAGCATTTT; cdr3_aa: CASSLGGSNQPQHF
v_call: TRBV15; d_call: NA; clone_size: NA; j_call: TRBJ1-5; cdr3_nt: TGTGCCACCAGCAGCGTTCGTTATAGCAATCAGCCCCAGCATTTT; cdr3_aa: CATSSVRYSNQPQHF
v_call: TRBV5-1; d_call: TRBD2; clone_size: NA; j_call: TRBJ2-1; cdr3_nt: TGCGCCAGCAGCTTGGAGATAGCGGGGGGTAGGAATGAGCAGTTCTTC; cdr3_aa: CASSLEIAGGRNEQFF
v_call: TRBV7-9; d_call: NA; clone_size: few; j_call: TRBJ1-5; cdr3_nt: TGTGCCAGCAGCACGAAAAATAGTCGGTTTAGCAATCAGCCCCAGCATTTT; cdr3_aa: CASSTKNSRFSNQPQHF
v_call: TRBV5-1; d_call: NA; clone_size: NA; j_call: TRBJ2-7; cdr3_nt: TGCGCCAGCAGCTTGGGGACACACTCCTACGAGCAGTACTTC; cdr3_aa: CASSLGTHSYEQYF
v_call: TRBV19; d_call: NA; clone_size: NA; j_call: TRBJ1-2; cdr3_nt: TGTGCCAGTAGTGGACGACAGGTGCCTAACTATGGCTACACCTTC; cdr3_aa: CASSGRQVPNYGYTF
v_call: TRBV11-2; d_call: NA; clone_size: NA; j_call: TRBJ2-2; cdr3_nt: TGTGCCAGCAGCACGACAGGTCAAGGGACCGGGGAGCTGTTTTTT; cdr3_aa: CASSTTGQGTGELFF
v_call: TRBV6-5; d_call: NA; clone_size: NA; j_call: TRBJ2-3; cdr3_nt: TGTGCCAGCACGGGGGGCAGTACAGATACGCAGTATTTT; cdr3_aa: CASTGGSTDTQYF
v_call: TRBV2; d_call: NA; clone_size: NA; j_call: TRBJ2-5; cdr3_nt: TGTGCCAGCAGGACAGAACAAGAGACCCAGTACTTC; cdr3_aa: CASRTEQETQYF
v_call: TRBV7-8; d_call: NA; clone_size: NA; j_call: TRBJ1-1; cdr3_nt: TGTGCCAGCAGCCCGAGGACAGTCAGGGGCACTGAAGCTTTCTTT; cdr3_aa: CASSPRTVRGTEAFF
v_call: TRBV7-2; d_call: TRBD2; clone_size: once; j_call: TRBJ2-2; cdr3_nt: TGTGCCAGCAGTCCCCGACTAGCGGACACCGGGGAGCTGTTTTTT; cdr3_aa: CASSPRLADTGELFF
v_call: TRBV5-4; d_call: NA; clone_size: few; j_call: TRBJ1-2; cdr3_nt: TGTGCCAGCAGCTTGGTCACAGCCGCTAACTATGGCTACACCTTC; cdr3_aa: CASSLVTAANYGYTF
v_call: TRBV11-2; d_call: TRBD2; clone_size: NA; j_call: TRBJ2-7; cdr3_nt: TGTGCCAGCAGACCTAGCGGGTCGTACGAGCAGTACTTC; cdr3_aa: CASRPSGSYEQYF
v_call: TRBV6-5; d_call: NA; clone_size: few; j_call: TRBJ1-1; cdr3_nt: TGTGCCAGCAGTTACACACGACGGGACACTGAAGCTTTCTTT; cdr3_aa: CASSYTRRDTEAFF
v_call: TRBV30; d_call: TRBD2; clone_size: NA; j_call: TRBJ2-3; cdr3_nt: TGTGCCTTCTCAACGGGACTAGCGGGGTTCACAGATACGCAGTATTTT; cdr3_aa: CAFSTGLAGFTDTQYF